Only one count was recorded for the clone carrying this TCR beta chain. The antigen is undetermined. Sequenced by immunoSEQ multiplex PCR; TCRdb stores in-frame clones only, minus some. This table has 150,000 to 160,000 clones, more than 85% appearing once. Both about-4-week and about-12-week second-dose recipients were combined. The data belong to a study of T cell responses to AZD1222 COVID-19 vaccine. Whole-study findings and limits: Along spike, vaccine-associated CD4 TCRs were found throughout, with dominance at 160-218 and 743-854. Elevations in Spike-specific TCR breadth and depth followed administration of two AZD1222 doses.

Germline V gene lookup returns CDR1 MDHEN and CDR2 SYDVKM. Trimming cost V 6 bases and J 4 bases; bases outside gene matches: 10. The CDR3 contains 17 residues. V usage is TRBV28 and J usage is TRBJ1-6; 9 positions agree with TRBD1. The TCR was taken from an adult who received the AZD1222 COVID-19 vaccine. Sequencing was performed on peripheral blood, taken 28 days after the second AZD1222 dose. For the CDR3, the DNA is TGTGCCAGCAGCCTGATACCGGGACAGGGTTATAATTCACCCCTCCACTTT. Its translation is CASSLIPGQGYNSPLHF.